This record covers a single TCR beta chain. This clone has a single count. The specificity of this receptor is unknown. The record has no base qualities; no much larger clone is one base away. TCRbeta CDR3 regions were amplified from genomic DNA by means of the immunoSEQ Assay, a bias-controlled multiplex PCR. As for the authors' bioinformatics: Nucleated cell counts per sample were estimated from amplification of reference gene primers within the assay. Sequence reads were collapsed and filtered to measure the absolute abundance of every unique TCRbeta CDR3 rearrangement. Productive Simpson clonality was computed per sample as the square root of Simpson's diversity index over productive rearrangements. This immuneACCESS table, as held by TCRdb, lists in-frame sequences with V and J called but not all clones. Of the missing ones, under half trace to an unresolved V gene in checked studies; the others have no known cause. V, J and clone size are taken as reported in that table, and D and trimming were inferred from the DNA itself. The sample table shows about 140,000 clones, and roughly 80% are seen once. Roughly 8.6% of the sample is in the top ten clones.

This sample is drawn from a study of blood T cell repertoires in COVID-19 (dated by TCRdb to about 2020). Regarding the research as a whole: Samples covering the acute and convalescent phases of COVID-19 were provided by collaborators in the United States, Italy and Spain. The prospective study material was composed of cDNA or gDNA derived from T cells, B-cell-depleted T cells, or PBMCs. The repertoires were released in a freely available public database meant as a resource for research on the immune response to SARS-CoV-2. Where HLA class I and class II types were available, the types were taken from metadata supplied by the sample provider, not from assay-based typing. The samples were drawn from two sources: the first 160 participants of the ongoing ImmuneRACE study, and over 950 subjects contributed by 6 global collaborators. A de-identified subject ID, COVID-19 status, age in years and sex were almost always included in the sample metadata. The dataset comprised deeply sampled blood TCRbeta repertoires from subjects exposed to, actively infected with, or recovered from COVID-19.

The trim is 2 bases for V and 3 bases for J, with a gap of 10 bases between the germline ends. From cysteine to phenylalanine, the CDR3 is 13 amino acids long. The kept DNA is CDR3 alone, 39 bases in frame from the first base. In the germline V gene (reference sequence), CDR1 corresponds to GTSNPN and CDR2 to SVGIG. Each collaborating institution followed its own protocols to collect whole blood in K2EDTA tubes. For TCRbeta analysis, collaborators shipped samples as frozen whole blood, isolated PBMCs, or DNA extracted from either of those sample types. The paper's findings and limits, for the study overall: How much clinical and demographic metadata was included differed by source and by participant, and the metadata was provided uncurated.

This receptor was taken from a woman aged 45-60 years with active or convalescent COVID-19. Recombination linked TRBV30 to TRBJ1-2, with no confidently assigned D gene. The sample comprised peripheral blood. The CDR3 here reads CAWSYGPDYGYTF. The nucleotide sequence is given as TGTGCCTGGAGTTATGGCCCCGACTATGGCTACACCTTC.